This entry describes one T cell receptor (beta chain). Trimming removed 3 bases from V and 2 bases from J; junction bases left unmatched: 7. Germline assignment: CDR1 SGHTS and CDR2 YDEGEE. This CDR3 region has 15 residues. Participants, roughly 18 to 89 years old, spanned approximately 25 US areas. Allocation to cohorts depended on clinical history reported by the participants. The study counted Cohort 3 donors as recovered given two negative PCRs, clearance, or symptom resolution. This specimen belongs to a study of blood T cell repertoires in COVID-19. Overall study: Material from acute and convalescent COVID-19 was sourced from the United States, Italy and Spain.

Libraries were prepared by immunoSEQ multiplex PCR; TCRdb keeps only in-frame clonotypes and omits some of them. The sample lists approximately 400,000 clones, approximately 90% occurring once. Sequencing input: PBMCs or T cells enriched from blood (not recorded which). The genes are TRBV5-8 and TRBJ2-7; the match to TRBD1 covers 8 bases. This TCR was recovered from a woman aged 18-29 years who had recovered from COVID-19. The CDR3 sequence: CASSYAGTGPYEQYF. The CDR3, as DNA: TGTGCCAGCAGCTACGCCGGGACAGGCCCCTACGAGCAGTACTTC.